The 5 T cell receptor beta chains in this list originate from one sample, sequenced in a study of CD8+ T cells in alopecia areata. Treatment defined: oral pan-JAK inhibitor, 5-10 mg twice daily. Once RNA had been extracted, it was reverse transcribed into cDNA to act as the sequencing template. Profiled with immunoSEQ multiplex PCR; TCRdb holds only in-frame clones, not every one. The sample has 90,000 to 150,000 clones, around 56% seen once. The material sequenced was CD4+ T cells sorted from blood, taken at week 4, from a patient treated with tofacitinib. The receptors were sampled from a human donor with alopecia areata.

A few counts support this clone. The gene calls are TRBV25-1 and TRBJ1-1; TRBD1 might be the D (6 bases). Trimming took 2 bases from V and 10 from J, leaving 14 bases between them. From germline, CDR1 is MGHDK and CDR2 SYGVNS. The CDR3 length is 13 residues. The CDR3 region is CASSEGQIARAFF. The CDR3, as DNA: TGTGCCAGCAGTGAAGGACAGATTGCTCGAGCTTTCTTT.

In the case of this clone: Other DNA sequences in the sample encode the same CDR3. As DNA, the CDR3 is TGTGCCTGGAGACCCCAGGGGAGGACAGATACGCAGTATTTT. Encoded protein: CAWRPQGRTDTQYF. The chain joins TRBV30 to TRBJ2-3; the D gene could be TRBD1 or TRBD2 (6 bases each). Trimming pared 3 bases from V and 3 bases from J, leaving 13 bases between. This CDR3 contains 14 residues. Germline V lookup: CDR1 GTSNPN, CDR2 SVGIG (reference sequence).

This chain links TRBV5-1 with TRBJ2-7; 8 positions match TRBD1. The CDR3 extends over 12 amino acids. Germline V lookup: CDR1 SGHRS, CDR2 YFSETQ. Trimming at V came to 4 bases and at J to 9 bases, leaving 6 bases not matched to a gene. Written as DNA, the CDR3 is TGCGCCAGCAGCCCGGACAGGGCCGCGCAGTACTTC. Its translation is CASSPDRAAQYF.

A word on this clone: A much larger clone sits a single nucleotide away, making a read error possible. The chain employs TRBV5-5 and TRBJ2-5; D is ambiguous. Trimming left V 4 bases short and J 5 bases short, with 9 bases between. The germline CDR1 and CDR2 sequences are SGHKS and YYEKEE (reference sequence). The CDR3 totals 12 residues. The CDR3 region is CASSALGETQYF. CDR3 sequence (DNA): TGTGCCAGCAGCGCATTAGGGGAGACCCAGTACTTC. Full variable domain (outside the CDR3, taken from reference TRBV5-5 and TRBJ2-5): DAGVTQSPTHLIKTRGQQVTLRCSPISGHKSVSWYQQVLGQGPQFIFQYYEKEERGRGNFPDRFSARQFPNYSSELNVNALLLGDSALYLCASSALGETQYFGPGTRLLVL.

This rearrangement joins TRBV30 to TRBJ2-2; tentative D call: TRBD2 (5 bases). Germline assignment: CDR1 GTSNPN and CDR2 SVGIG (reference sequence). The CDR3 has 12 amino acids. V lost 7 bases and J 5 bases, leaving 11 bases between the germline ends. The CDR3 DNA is TGTGCCTCTCCCCGGGGAACCGGGGAGCTGTTTTTT. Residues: CASPRGTGELFF. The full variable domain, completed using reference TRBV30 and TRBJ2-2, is SQTIHQWPATLVQPVGSPLSLECTVEGTSNPNLYWYRQAAGRGLQLLFYSVGIGQISSEVPQNLSASRPQDRQFILSSKKLLLSDSGFYLCASPRGTGELFFGEGSRLTVL.